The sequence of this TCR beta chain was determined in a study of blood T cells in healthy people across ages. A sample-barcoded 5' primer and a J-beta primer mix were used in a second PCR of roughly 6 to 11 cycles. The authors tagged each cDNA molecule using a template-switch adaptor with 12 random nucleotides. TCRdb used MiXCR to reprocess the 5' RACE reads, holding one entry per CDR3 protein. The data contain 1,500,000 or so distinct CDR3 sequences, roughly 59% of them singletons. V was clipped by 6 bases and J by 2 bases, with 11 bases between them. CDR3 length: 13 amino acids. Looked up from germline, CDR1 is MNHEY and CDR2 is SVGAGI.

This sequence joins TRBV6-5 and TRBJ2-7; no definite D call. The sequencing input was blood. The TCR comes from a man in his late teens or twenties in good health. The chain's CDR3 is CASSPANPYEQYF. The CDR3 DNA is TGTGCCAGCAGCCCTGCCAACCCCTACGAGCAGTACTTC.